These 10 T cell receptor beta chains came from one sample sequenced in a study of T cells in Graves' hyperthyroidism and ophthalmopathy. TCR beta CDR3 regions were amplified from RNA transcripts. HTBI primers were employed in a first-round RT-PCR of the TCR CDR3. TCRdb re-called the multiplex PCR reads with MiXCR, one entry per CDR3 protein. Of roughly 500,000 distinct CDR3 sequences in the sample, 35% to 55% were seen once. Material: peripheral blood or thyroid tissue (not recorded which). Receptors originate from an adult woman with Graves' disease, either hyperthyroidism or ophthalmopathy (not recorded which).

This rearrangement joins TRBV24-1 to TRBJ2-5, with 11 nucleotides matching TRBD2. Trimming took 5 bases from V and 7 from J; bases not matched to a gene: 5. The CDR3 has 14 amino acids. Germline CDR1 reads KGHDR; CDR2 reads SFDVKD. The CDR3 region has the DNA TGTGCCACCAGTGTCTTAGGGACTAGCGGGACCCAGTACTTC. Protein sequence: CATSVLGTSGTQYF.

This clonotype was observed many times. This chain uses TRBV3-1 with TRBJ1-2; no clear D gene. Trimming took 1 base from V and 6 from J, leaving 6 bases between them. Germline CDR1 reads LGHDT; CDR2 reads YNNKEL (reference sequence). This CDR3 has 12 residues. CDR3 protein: CASSQGYHGYTF. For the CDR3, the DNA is TGTGCCAGCAGCCAAGGATACCATGGCTACACCTTC.

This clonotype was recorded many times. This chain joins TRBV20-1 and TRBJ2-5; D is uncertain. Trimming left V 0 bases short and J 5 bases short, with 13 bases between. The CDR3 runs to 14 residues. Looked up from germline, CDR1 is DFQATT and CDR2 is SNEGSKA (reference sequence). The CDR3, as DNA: TGCAGTGCTAGAGATCGTTCCGAAAGGGAGACCCAGTACTTC. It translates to CSARDRSERETQYF.

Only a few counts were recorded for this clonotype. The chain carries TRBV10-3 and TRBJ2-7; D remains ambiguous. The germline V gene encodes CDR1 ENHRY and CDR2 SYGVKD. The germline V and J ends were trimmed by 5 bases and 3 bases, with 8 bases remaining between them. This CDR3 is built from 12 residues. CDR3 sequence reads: CAISSLGYEQYF. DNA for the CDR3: TGTGCCATCAGTTCACTGGGCTACGAGCAGTACTTC.

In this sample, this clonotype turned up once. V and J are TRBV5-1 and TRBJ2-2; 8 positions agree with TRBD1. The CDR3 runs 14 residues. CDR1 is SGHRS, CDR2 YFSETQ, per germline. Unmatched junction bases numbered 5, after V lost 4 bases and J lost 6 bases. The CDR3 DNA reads TGCGCCAGCAGCCAGGACAGGGTTGCCGGGGAGCTGTTTTTT. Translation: CASSQDRVAGELFF. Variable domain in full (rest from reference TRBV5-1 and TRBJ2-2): KAGVTQTPRYLIKTRGQQVTLSCSPISGHRSVSWYQQTPGQGLQFLFEYFSETQRNKGNFPGRFSGRQFSNSRSEMNVSTLELGDSALYLCASSQDRVAGELFFGEGSRLTVL.

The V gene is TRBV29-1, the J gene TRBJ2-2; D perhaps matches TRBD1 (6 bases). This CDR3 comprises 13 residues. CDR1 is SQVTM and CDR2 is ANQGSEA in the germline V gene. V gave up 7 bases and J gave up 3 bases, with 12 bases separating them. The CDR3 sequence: CSGTDSYTGELFF. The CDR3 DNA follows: TGCAGCGGCACGGACAGTTACACCGGGGAGCTGTTTTTT.

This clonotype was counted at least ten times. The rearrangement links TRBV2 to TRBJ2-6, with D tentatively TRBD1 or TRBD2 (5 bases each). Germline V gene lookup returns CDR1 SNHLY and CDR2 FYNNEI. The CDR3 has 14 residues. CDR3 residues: CLGAFFSGANVLTF. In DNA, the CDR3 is TGTCTCGGGGCCTTCTTCTCTGGGGCCAACGTCCTGACTTTC.

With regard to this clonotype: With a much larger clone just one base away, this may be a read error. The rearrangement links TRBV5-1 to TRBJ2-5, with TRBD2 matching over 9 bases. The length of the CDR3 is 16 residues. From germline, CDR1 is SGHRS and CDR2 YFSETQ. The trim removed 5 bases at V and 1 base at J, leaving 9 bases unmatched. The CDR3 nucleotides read TGCGCCAGCAGGCCCGGGACTAGCAGGATCCAAGAGACCCAGTACTTC. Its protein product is CASRPGTSRIQETQYF.

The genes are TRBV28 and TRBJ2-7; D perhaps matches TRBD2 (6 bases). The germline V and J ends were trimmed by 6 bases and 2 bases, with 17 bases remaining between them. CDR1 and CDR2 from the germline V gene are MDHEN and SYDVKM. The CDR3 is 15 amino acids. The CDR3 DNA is TGTGCCAGCAGGTGGGGCGGAGGGCCCACCTACGAGCAGTACTTC. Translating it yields CASRWGGGPTYEQYF.

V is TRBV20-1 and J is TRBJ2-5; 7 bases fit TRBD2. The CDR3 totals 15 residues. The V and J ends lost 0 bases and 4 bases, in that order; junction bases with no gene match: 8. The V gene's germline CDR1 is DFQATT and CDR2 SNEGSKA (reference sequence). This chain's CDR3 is CSARDAGDPGETQYF. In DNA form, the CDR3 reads TGCAGTGCTAGAGACGCGGGGGACCCAGGAGAGACCCAGTACTTC.